A single sample is the source of the 5 T cell receptor beta chains below, sequenced in a study of identical twins. A single record per CDR3 protein comes from TCRdb applying MiXCR to the 5' RACE reads. The sample includes around 510,000 distinct CDR3 sequences, roughly 13% of them seen just once. The sample was also reused in another study, on yellow fever vaccine responses in identical twins.

Material for sequencing was CD4+ T cells sorted from blood. These receptors were collected from a young woman in good health.

Here the CDR3 reads CASSQHGSYNNEQFF. Written as DNA, the CDR3 is TGTGCCAGCAGCCAACACGGGTCCTACAACAATGAGCAGTTCTTC. The chain links TRBV3-1 to TRBJ2-1; D is ambiguous. Germline values: CDR1 LGHDT, CDR2 YNNKEL (reference sequence). Trimming shortened V by 2 bases and J by 5 bases, and 13 bases separated the two germline ends. CDR3 length equals 15 residues.

The V call is TRBV6-2 or TRBV6-3, the J call TRBJ2-1; 10 bases match TRBD2. The CDR3 is made up of 16 amino acids. Per the germline V gene, CDR1 is MNHEY and CDR2 is SVGEGT. The J segment lost 4 bases and the V segment lost 5 bases, leaving 8 bases of the junction unmatched. As DNA, the CDR3 is TGTGCCAGCAGTACCAGGACTAGCGGAAAGTACAATGAGCAGTTCTTC. Translation gives CASSTRTSGKYNEQFF.

CDR3 protein: CASTPLPGTGGNNEQFF. DNA of the CDR3: TGTGCCAGCACCCCTTTACCCGGGACAGGGGGGAACAATGAGCAGTTCTTC. This chain links TRBV7-8 with TRBJ2-1; 11 nucleotides align to TRBD1. The CDR3 extends over 17 amino acids. The germline gives CDR1 SGHVS, CDR2 FQNEAQ. The J segment lost 5 bases and the V segment lost 7 bases, leaving 13 bases of the junction unmatched.

The chain joins TRBV15 to TRBJ2-7; perhaps TRBD1 as D (5 bases). This CDR3 region has 13 residues. The germline CDR1 and CDR2 sequences are LNHNV and YYDKDF (reference sequence). V lost 0 bases to trimming and J lost 9 bases, with 12 bases between them. Here the CDR3 DNA reads TGTGCCACCAGCAGAGATAGGCAGGGATCGCAGTACTTC. Amino acids: CATSRDRQGSQYF.

The chain links TRBV10-2 to TRBJ2-2, with 8 bases identical to TRBD1. CDR3 length: 16 amino acids. J lost 3 bases, V lost 4 bases, and 7 bases had no gene match. Germline V gene sequence: CDR1 WSHSY, CDR2 SAAADI. The CDR3 bases are TGCGCCAGCAGTGTGTTGAGACAGGGGTACACCGGGGAGCTGTTTTTT. It specifies CASSVLRQGYTGELFF.